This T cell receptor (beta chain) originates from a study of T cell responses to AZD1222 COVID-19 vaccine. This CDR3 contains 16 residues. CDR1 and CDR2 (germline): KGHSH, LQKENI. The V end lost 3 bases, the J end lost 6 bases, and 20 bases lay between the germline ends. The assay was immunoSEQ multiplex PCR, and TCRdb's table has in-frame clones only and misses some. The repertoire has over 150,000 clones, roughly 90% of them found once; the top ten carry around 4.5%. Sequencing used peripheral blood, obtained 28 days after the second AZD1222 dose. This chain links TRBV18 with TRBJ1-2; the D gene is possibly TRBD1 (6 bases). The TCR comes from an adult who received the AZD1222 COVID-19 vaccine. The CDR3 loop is CASSPQGQQSHHGYTF. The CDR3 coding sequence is TGTGCCAGCTCACCCCAGGGACAACAAAGCCACCATGGCTACACCTTC.